The text below deals with one T cell receptor (beta chain). Its matching antigen is unknown. The data derive from a study of T cell responses to AZD1222 COVID-19 vaccine. Assay used: immunoSEQ multiplex PCR; TCRdb lists only in-frame clones, some missing. The sample shows fewer than 300,000 clones, approximately 93% of them seen only once. General study findings and limits: Nearly half of spike-specific TCRs reportedly go after variant regions that carry no mutations. Two doses of AZD1222 preceded a rise in Spike-specific TCR breadth and depth. With dominance at 160-218 and 743-854, vaccine-associated CD4 TCRs spanned spike. Among those given AZD1222, only five or six were seropositive at baseline.

The sample was peripheral blood, taken on day 0 of AZD1222 vaccination. The TCR was taken from an adult in good health.

The CDR3 is CASSRAAQETQYF. For the CDR3, the DNA is TGTGCCAGCAGCAGAGCGGCCCAAGAGACCCAGTACTTC. The genes are TRBV5-4 and TRBJ2-5; possibly TRBD2 for D (5 bases). The CDR3 is made up of 13 amino acids. Trimming shortened V by 4 bases and J by 1 base, and 8 bases separated the two germline ends. Per germline, CDR1 SGHNT and CDR2 YYREEE (reference sequence).